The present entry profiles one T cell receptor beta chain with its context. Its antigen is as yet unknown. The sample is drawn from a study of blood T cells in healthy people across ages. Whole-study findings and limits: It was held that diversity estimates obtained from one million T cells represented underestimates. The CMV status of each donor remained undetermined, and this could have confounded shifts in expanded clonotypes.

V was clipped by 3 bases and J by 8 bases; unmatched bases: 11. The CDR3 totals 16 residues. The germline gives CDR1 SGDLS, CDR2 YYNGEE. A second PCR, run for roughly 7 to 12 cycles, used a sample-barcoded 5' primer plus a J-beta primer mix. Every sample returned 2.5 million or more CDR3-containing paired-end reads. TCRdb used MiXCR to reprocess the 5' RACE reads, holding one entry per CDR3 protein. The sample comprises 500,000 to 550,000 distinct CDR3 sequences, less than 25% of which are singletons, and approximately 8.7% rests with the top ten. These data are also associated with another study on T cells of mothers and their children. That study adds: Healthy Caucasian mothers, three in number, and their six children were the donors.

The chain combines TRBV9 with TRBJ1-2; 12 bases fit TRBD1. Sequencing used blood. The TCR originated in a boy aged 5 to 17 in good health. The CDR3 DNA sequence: TGTGCCAGCAGCGCCTCATCCGGGACAGGGGGCCGAGGCTACACCTTC. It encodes CASSASSGTGGRGYTF.